The clone carrying this T cell receptor beta chain has more than one count but fewer than ten. Its antigen is unknown. The data are from a study of T cell repertoires in cytomegalovirus infection. General study results and limits: The response measured ex vivo was dominated by TCR beta clonotypes (HLA-C-restricted and CMV-specific).

TCRdb itself ran the reads through MiXCR, one entry per CDR3 protein. Counted here are approximately 1,000,000 distinct CDR3 sequences, approximately 30% occurring once; the ten biggest clones make up around an eighth. This CDR3 has 16 residues. Germline V gene lookup returns CDR1 SGHDT and CDR2 YYEEEE. Losses at the gene ends were 2 bases for V and 0 bases for J; bases not matched to a gene: 5. The genes are TRBV5-6 and TRBJ2-1; 7 nucleotides agree with TRBD1. The input for sequencing was cultured CD8+ T cells from PBMCs, taken from culture after CMV antigen stimulation. The clonotype comes from a human donor in good health (CMV status not recorded). Some clones in this sample may be carry-over from other donors' samples. The CDR3 DNA reads as TGTGCCAGCAGCTTAGGGGGCCTTCACTCCTACAATGAGCAGTTCTTC. It is translated as CASSLGGLHSYNEQFF.